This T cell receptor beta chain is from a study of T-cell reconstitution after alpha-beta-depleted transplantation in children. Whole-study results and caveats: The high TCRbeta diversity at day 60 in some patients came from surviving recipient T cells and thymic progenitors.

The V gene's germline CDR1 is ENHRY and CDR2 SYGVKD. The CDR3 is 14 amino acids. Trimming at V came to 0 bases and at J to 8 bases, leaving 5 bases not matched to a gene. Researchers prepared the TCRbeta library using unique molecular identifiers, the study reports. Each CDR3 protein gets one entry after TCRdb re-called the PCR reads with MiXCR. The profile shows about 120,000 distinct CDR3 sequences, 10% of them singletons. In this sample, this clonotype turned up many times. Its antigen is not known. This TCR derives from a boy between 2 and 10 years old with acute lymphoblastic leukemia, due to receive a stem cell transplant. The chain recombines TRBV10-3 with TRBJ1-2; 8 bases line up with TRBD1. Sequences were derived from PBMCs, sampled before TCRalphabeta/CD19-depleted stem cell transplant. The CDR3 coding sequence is TGTGCCATCAGTGAGTCGATGGACAGGGCGGGCTACACCTTC. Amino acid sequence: CAISESMDRAGYTF.